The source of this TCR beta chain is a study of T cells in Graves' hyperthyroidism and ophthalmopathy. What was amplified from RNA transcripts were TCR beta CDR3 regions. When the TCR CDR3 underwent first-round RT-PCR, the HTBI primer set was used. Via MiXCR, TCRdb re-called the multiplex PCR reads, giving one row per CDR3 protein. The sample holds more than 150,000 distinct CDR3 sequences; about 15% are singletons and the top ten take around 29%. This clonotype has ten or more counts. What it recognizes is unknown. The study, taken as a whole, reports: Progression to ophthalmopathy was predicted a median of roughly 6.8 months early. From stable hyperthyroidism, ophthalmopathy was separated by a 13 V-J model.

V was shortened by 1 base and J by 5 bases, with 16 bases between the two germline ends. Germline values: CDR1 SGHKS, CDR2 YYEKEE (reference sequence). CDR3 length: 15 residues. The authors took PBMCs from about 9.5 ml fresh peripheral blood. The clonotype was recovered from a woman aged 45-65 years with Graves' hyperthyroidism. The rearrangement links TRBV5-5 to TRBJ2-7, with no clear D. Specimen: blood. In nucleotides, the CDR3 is TGTGCCAGCAGCTTGACCAACTCTGGTTATGACGAGCAGTACTTC. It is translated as CASSLTNSGYDEQYF.